The clone carrying this TCR beta chain occurred many times. What it recognizes is unknown. This CDR3 region has 12 residues. Germline-derived CDR1 and CDR2 are LNHDA and SQIVND (reference sequence). V shed 4 bases and J shed 6 bases, with 9 bases lying between them. The data belong to a study of T cells in Graves' hyperthyroidism and ophthalmopathy. Uncontrolled infections, other autoimmune diseases, pregnancy or lactation led to exclusion of patients. Clinical symptoms, serum thyroxine and TRAb, thyroid ultrasound and orbital computed tomography were used for the diagnoses. The study's findings and limits: Blood held most thyroid clonotypes expanded above 0.001 frequency. It was a median roughly 6.5 months before onset that the model predicted ophthalmopathy.

TCR beta CDR3 sequences were amplified from RNA transcripts. With the HTBI primer set, the TCR CDR3 went through a first round of RT-PCR. TCRdb re-called the multiplex PCR reads through MiXCR, storing one row per CDR3 protein. The repertoire has roughly 500,000 distinct CDR3 sequences, approximately 44% of them found once; the top ten carry around 20%. The rearrangement uses TRBV19 and TRBJ1-1; perhaps TRBD1 as D (6 bases). The sample consisted of peripheral blood or thyroid tissue (not recorded which). The receptor's source is an adult woman with Graves' disease, either hyperthyroidism or ophthalmopathy (not recorded which). The CDR3 DNA reads TGTGCCAGTAGTAAACAGGGATCTGAAGCTTTCTTT. Translated, it gives CASSKQGSEAFF.